This T cell receptor beta chain was retrieved from a study of blood T cells in healthy people across ages. The study's findings and limits: Measured against age, TCR beta diversity per million T cells decreased in a roughly linear manner.

A second PCR of roughly 6 to 12 cycles used a sample-barcoded 5' primer and a J-beta primer mix. TCRdb re-derived calls from the 5' RACE reads in MiXCR, one entry per CDR3 protein. There are hundreds of thousands of distinct CDR3 sequences in the sample; 29% occur only once, and roughly a sixth lies in the top ten. CDR3 length: 14 residues. Trimming shortened V by 10 bases and J by 7 bases, and 22 bases separated the two germline ends. The germline CDR1 and CDR2 sequences are SNHLY and FYNNEI. This clonotype was recorded once. Its target is unknown. The chain recombines TRBV2 with TRBJ1-2; a possible D gene is TRBD1 (6 bases). The TCR originated in an elderly woman in good health. Specimen: blood. DNA of the CDR3: TGTGCCAACAGGACCACAGGGACCTACGGTGGCTACACCTTC. This sequence encodes CANRTTGTYGGYTF.